This TCR beta chain came from a study of Ad26.COV2.S vaccination and SARS-CoV-2 variants (TCRdb year 2021). With respect to the entire study: Donors in the vaccine arm were drawn from COV1001, a multicentre, randomized, double-blind, placebo-controlled phase I-IIa trial testing Ad26.COV2.S in healthy adults. Ad26.COV2.S was given intramuscularly at 5x10^10 or 1x10^11 viral particles, as a single shot or as two shots 56 days apart. Sequencing of the TCRbeta repertoire served to evaluate the specificity and breadth of SARS-CoV-2-reactive T cell receptors following Ad26.COV2.S vaccination. A total of 32 samples were included in the TCR-sequenced set, comprising approximately 20 Ad26.COV2.S vaccine recipients, 5 placebo recipients and 8 SARS-CoV-2 convalescent individuals. Trial participants were randomized into five groups of five, in which low-dose or high-dose Ad26.COV2.S was given once or twice, or placebo was given on both occasions. Blinding of investigators to trial group allocation was maintained during experiments and outcome assessment.

According to the germline V gene (reference sequence), CDR1 reads MNHEY and CDR2 reads SMNVEV. Inclusive of the bounding cysteine and phenylalanine, the CDR3 is 15 residues long. Only the CDR3 DNA stays, 45 bases, in frame from base 1. The V end gives up 2 bases and the J end 15 bases, leaving 13 bases in the junction not matched to a gene. The treatment or condition label, as the study defines it: about 20 received Ad26.COV2.S at low or high dose, single or two shots; about 5 received placebo; per-sample allocation not given. Repertoires of vaccine and placebo recipients were sequenced from samples collected on day 63 after the first injection. Cohort 1b enrolled about 25 adults aged 18-55 years at a single site in Boston, USA, between 29 July and 7 August 2020. Ad26.COV2.S was a replication-incompetent adenovirus type 26 vector that expressed a prefusion-stabilized SARS-CoV-2 spike protein derived from the original Wuhan strain.

TCRbeta CDR3 regions were sequenced with the immunoSEQ Assay. After extraction, genomic DNA underwent amplification by bias-controlled multiplex PCR, followed by high-throughput sequencing. As for how the authors treated the data: To quantify the absolute abundance of every unique TCRbeta CDR3 region, sequences were collapsed and filtered. T cell fraction was estimated by normalizing TCRbeta template counts to usable DNA, with usable DNA measured through amplification of reference genes found in all nucleated cells. Repertoire TCRs were annotated as SARS-CoV-2-specific by exact matching of V gene, CDR3 amino acid sequence and J gene to a known reactive TCR set. The reference SARS-CoV-2 TCR set was obtained from MIRA and was filtered for enrichment in COVID-19-positive ImmuneCODE repertoires, whereby public or cross-reactive TCRs were removed. Using the MIRA antigens, annotated TCRs were further analysed by specific ORF or by position within an ORF. Depth was the summed frequency of annotated unique rearrangements, while breadth was defined as annotated unique rearrangements over total unique productive rearrangements. TCR breadth was compared between groups using two-sided Wilcoxon rank-sum tests. Entries here come from immuneACCESS through TCRdb and include only in-frame sequences with V and J called. Some clones fail to appear in such tables; in the studies checked, an unresolved V gene covers under half of the shortfall, and the cause of the remainder is unknown. The DNA was the basis for D and trimming; V, J and clone size are from that table. Counted in this sample were some 250,000 clones; roughly 90% of them appeared once. The ten largest clonotypes hold around a tenth of the sample.

About this clone: Its antigen is still unknown. Base quality data are lacking; no much larger clone is found one base away.

Summary of the overall study and its limitations: Vaccine and placebo recipients had comparable non-spike TCR breadth, which fits with the vaccine containing only spike. Spike-specific TCR breadth was higher in Ad26.COV2.S recipients than in placebo recipients (P = 0.0014). The authors noted that total T cell responses may have been underestimated by the TCR breadth and depth analyses. Comparing responses between vaccine doses or regimens was not something the study was powered to do. Substantial breadth of spike-specific CD8+ and CD4+ T cell responses was reported after vaccination.

Sequenced material: peripheral blood, taken in a trial of Ad26.COV2.S vaccine versus placebo. The clonotype was recovered from a person between 18 and 60 years old who received the Ad26.COV2.S COVID-19 vaccine or a placebo. Here the chain combines TRBV27 and TRBJ2-1, and 10 bases in between align with TRBD2. CDR3 protein: CASSLPGLAPYTWFF. The nucleotide sequence reads as follows: TGTGCCAGCAGTTTACCGGGACTAGCGCCTTACACGTGGTTCTTC.